What follows are 13 T cell receptor beta chains derived from one specimen sequenced in a study of human T cells and chemical hapten exposure. The time point denotes: pre-sensitization, week 0. Treatment here: therapeutic diphenylcyclopropenone sensitization with weekly scalp DPC. TCRdb reanalysed the RACE reads using MiXCR and keeps one entry per CDR3 protein. The data show fewer than 150,000 distinct CDR3 sequences, approximately 12% seen once. The material was whole blood, obtained in connection with sensitization to the hapten diphenylcyclopropenone (DPC). The origin of the receptors is a woman between 18 and 30 years old with alopecia areata. Some clones in this sample may be carry-over from other donors' samples.

The table lists this clonotype with a few counts. The rearrangement uses TRBV29-1 and TRBJ2-5, with a possible D match to TRBD1 (6 bases). This CDR3 is built from 14 residues. The germline V gene encodes CDR1 SQVTM and CDR2 ANQGSEA. The V and J ends lost 3 bases and 2 bases respectively, with 13 bases between them. The CDR3 bases are TGCAGCGTTGAGGCGGACAGACGACAAGAGACCCAGTACTTC. It specifies CSVEADRRQETQYF.

This clonotype was detected only a few times. The chain recombines TRBV27 with TRBJ2-3, with 9 bases aligning to TRBD2. CDR1 and CDR2 (germline): MNHEY, SMNVEV (reference sequence). The CDR3 covers 15 residues. Trimming at V came to 3 bases and at J to 10 bases, leaving 11 bases not matched to a gene. CDR3: CASSFSGGGALPQYF. The CDR3 coding sequence is TGTGCCAGCAGTTTCTCAGGCGGGGGGGCCCTTCCGCAGTATTTT.

This clonotype has a handful of counts. The chain carries TRBV7-2 and TRBJ1-6; no clear D gene. The CDR3 is 17 residues long. V lost 3 bases and J 0 bases, leaving 12 bases between the germline ends. Germline V gives CDR1 SGHTA, CDR2 FQGNSA. Here the CDR3 reads CASSFRLRSSYNSPLHF. For the CDR3, the DNA is TGTGCCAGCAGCTTCAGGCTTAGGAGCTCCTATAATTCACCCCTCCACTTT. Full variable domain (missing parts from reference TRBV7-2 and TRBJ1-6): GAGVSQSPSNKVTEKGKDVELRCDPISGHTALYWYRQSLGQGLEFLIYFQGNSAPDKSGLPSDRFSAERTGGSVSTLTIQRTQQEDSAVYLCASSFRLRSSYNSPLHFGNGTRLTVT.

The table lists this clonotype with a few counts. This rearrangement joins TRBV29-1 to TRBJ2-1; no definite D call. Deletions cut 4 bases from V and 8 bases from J, with 15 bases between. Germline V gene lookup returns CDR1 SQVTM and CDR2 ANQGSEA. This CDR3 contains 13 residues. CDR3 coding DNA: TGCAGCGTTGTGGCTAGTATTTTGGATGAGCAGTTCTTC. Its translation: CSVVASILDEQFF.

The CDR3 nucleotides read TGTGCCAGCACCCTAAGCGCCCGCCACGAGCAGTACTTC. It yields the protein CASTLSARHEQYF. The rearrangement joins TRBV27 to TRBJ2-7; D ambiguous. Trimming stripped 7 bases from V and 5 bases from J, with 15 bases between. CDR3 length: 13 amino acids. Per germline, CDR1 MNHEY and CDR2 SMNVEV (reference sequence).

This clonotype was counted only a few times. This chain connects TRBV20-1 to TRBJ2-1, with D tentatively TRBD1 (6 bases). The V end lost 0 bases, the J end lost 6 bases, and 15 bases lay between the germline ends. The CDR3 spans 15 residues. Germline values: CDR1 DFQATT, CDR2 SNEGSKA (reference sequence). DNA for the CDR3: TGCAGTGCTAGAGACCCTTCTGGACAGTCCAATGAGCAGTTCTTC. It encodes CSARDPSGQSNEQFF.

For this clonotype: One end of the junction varies from germline; a read error may be responsible. V gene TRBV28 combines with J gene TRBJ2-3; D possibly corresponds to TRBD1 (6 bases). Looked up from germline, CDR1 is MDHEN and CDR2 is SYDVKM. There are 16 residues in the CDR3. DNA for the CDR3: TGTGCAAGCAGTTCCCTCGACAGGTTTGGCACAGATACGCAGTATTTT. As protein: CASSSLDRFGTDTQYF.

This chain joins TRBV10-3 and TRBJ2-7; the match to TRBD1 covers 8 bases. Germline V gives CDR1 ENHRY, CDR2 SYGVKD. Trimming cost V 8 bases and J 4 bases; bases outside gene matches: 10. CDR3 length equals 14 residues. CDR3 sequence: CAIGNRDRPYEQYF. In DNA, the CDR3 is TGTGCCATCGGCAACCGGGACAGGCCTTACGAGCAGTACTTC.

The chain has TRBV20-1 and TRBJ2-3; possible D gene TRBD2, 5 bases. Germline V lookup: CDR1 DFQATT, CDR2 SNEGSKA (reference sequence). The V gene lost 3 bases and the J gene lost 8 bases, with 9 bases spanning the gap. This CDR3 is built from 11 residues. CDR3 sequence reads: CSASLGVTQYF. CDR3 nucleotides: TGCAGTGCTAGCCTCGGGGTTACGCAGTATTTT.

The chain combines TRBV3-1 with TRBJ2-3, with unresolved D. The CDR3 is made up of 17 amino acids. V was shortened by 0 bases and J by 0 bases, with 13 bases between the two germline ends. Looked up from germline, CDR1 is LGHDT and CDR2 is YNNKEL (reference sequence). CDR3 bases: TGTGCCAGCAGCCAAGATATCCCAGACCCTAGCACAGATACGCAGTATTTT. Translating gives CASSQDIPDPSTDTQYF.

The gene calls are TRBV7-8 and TRBJ1-3; TRBD1 agrees at 9 bases. This CDR3 contains 15 residues. The germline V gene has CDR1 SGHVS and CDR2 FQNEAQ. V was clipped by 0 bases and J by 4 bases; unmatched bases: 1. Here the CDR3 reads CASSLAGTGGNTIYF. CDR3 DNA: TGTGCCAGCAGCTTAGCGGGGACAGGGGGAAACACCATATATTTT.

The chain links TRBV15 to TRBJ2-2; 7 bases map to TRBD1. This CDR3 region has 15 residues. Germline loops: CDR1 LNHNV, CDR2 YYDKDF (reference sequence). After removal of 5 bases from V and 5 bases from J, the junction contained 8 bases not matched to a gene. CDR3: CATSLRQGRTGELFF. In DNA, the CDR3 is TGTGCCACCAGCCTAAGACAGGGCCGAACCGGGGAGCTGTTTTTT.

This clonotype was found a few times. The V gene is TRBV20-1, the J gene TRBJ2-5, with D hard to call. Germline V CDR1 and CDR2: DFQATT, SNEGSKA (reference sequence). This CDR3 comprises 10 residues. CDR3 protein: CTPLRETQYF. In DNA, the CDR3 is TGCACCCCCCTCAGGGAGACCCAGTACTTC.